This passage covers 24 T cell receptor beta chains from one sample sequenced in a study of blood T cell repertoires in COVID-19. Generated by immunoSEQ multiplex PCR, the TCRdb table keeps only in-frame clones and is missing some. The repertoire holds 240,000 or so clones, 70% to 85% seen once, with approximately 1.9% in the top ten. Specimen: peripheral blood. The receptor set was obtained from a woman older than 75 with acute or convalescent COVID-19.

This clone was detected once. The J gene is TRBJ1-2, the V gene TRBV5-4; D remains ambiguous. This CDR3 contains 13 residues. Germline assignment: CDR1 SGHNT and CDR2 YYREEE (reference sequence). V was pared by 6 bases and J by 7 bases, with 16 bases between. In nucleotides, the CDR3 is TGTGCCAGCACCAACCTAGTAGGATCTGGCTACACCTTC. As protein: CASTNLVGSGYTF. The whole variable domain, remainder taken from reference TRBV5-4 and TRBJ1-2, is ETGVTQSPTHLIKTRGQQVTLRCSSQSGHNTVSWYQQALGQGPQFIFQYYREEENGRGNFPPRFSGLQFPNYSSELNVNALELDDSALYLCASTNLVGSGYTFGSGTRLTVV.

The table lists this clone with a count of one. The chain recombines TRBV7-2 with TRBJ1-3, with D hard to call. The CDR3 totals 16 residues. CDR1 and CDR2 (germline): SGHTA, FQGNSA. Trimming took off 5 bases at V and 0 bases at J, with 14 bases between the two ends. The CDR3 DNA sequence: TGTGCCAGCAGCCATAATAGCCTGAACTCTGGAAACACCATATATTTT. Protein: CASSHNSLNSGNTIYF. The full variable domain, completed using reference TRBV7-2 and TRBJ1-3, is GAGVSQSPSNKVTEKGKDVELRCDPISGHTALYWYRQSLGQGLEFLIYFQGNSAPDKSGLPSDRFSAERTGGSVSTLTIQRTQQEDSAVYLCASSHNSLNSGNTIYFGEGSWLTVV.

This clone was seen once. The chain uses TRBV21-1 and TRBJ2-7; TRBD2, as called in the table, went unchecked against the DNA. TRBV21-1 is recorded as a pseudogene. This CDR3 contains 15 residues. The CDR3 region is CASSNSGRAFYEQYF. DNA of the CDR3: TGTGCCAGCAGCAACTCCGGGAGGGCCTTTTACGAGCAGTACTTC.

The chain employs TRBV7-8 and TRBJ1-2; D is uncertain. The CDR3 spans 13 residues. Between the trimmed V and J ends, which lost 5 bases and 2 bases, there was a span of 9 bases. Germline CDR1 SGHVS, CDR2 FQNEAQ. The CDR3 DNA reads as TGTGCCAGCAGCCACAAGAAGAACTATGGCTACACCTTC. Its protein is CASSHKKNYGYTF. Full variable domain (rest looked up from reference TRBV7-8 and TRBJ1-2): GAGVSQSPRYKVAKRGQDVALRCDPISGHVSLFWYQQALGQGPEFLTYFQNEAQLDKSGLPSDRFFAERPEGSVSTLKIQRTQQEDSAVYLCASSHKKNYGYTFGSGTRLTVV.

The chain has TRBV28 and TRBJ2-5; perhaps TRBD2 as D (6 bases). The CDR3 has 15 amino acids. CDR1 is MDHEN and CDR2 is SYDVKM in the germline V gene. V lost 2 bases and J lost 11, with 21 bases in between. CDR3 DNA: TGTGCCAGCAGTTTACGCCAACCCCGGGGGATAGGTCAGTACTTC. It is translated as CASSLRQPRGIGQYF.

This clone was seen only a few times. The chain uses TRBV18 and TRBJ1-1; tentative D call: TRBD1 (6 bases). V was cut by 2 bases and J by 5 bases, with 15 bases left in between. This CDR3 comprises 15 residues. CDR1 KGHSH and CDR2 LQKENI come from the germline V gene. CDR3 DNA: TGTGCCAGCTCACCAGGCGCAGGGGAAAAGACTGAAGCTTTCTTT. It codes for CASSPGAGEKTEAFF.

This chain connects TRBV7-2 to TRBJ2-7; unclear D gene. V dropped 0 bases and J dropped 0 bases, with 3 bases sitting between them. The CDR3 has 13 residues. CDR1 is SGHTA and CDR2 is FQGNSA in the germline V gene. The CDR3 nucleotides read TGTGCCAGCAGCTTAGCACTCTCCTACGAGCAGTACTTC. Its protein is CASSLALSYEQYF.

This rearrangement joins TRBV6-5 to TRBJ1-2; 9 nucleotides match TRBD1. There are 14 residues in the CDR3. J was trimmed by 0 bases and V by 11 bases; bases with no gene match: 7. Germline CDR1 MNHEY, CDR2 SVGAGI. CDR3 nucleotides: TGTGCCTCGTCTAGGACAGGGGCTAACTATGGCTACACCTTC. This encodes CASSRTGANYGYTF.

V gene TRBV28 combines with J gene TRBJ1-3, with 7 bases lining up with TRBD1. J was trimmed by 4 bases and V by 6 bases; bases with no gene match: 6. The CDR3 loop spans 14 amino acids. The germline V gene encodes CDR1 MDHEN and CDR2 SYDVKM. CDR3 loop: CASSRDRVGNTIYF. The CDR3 DNA sequence: TGTGCCAGCAGCCGAGACAGGGTGGGAAACACCATATATTTT.

Regarding this clone: Distinct nucleotide sequences in the sample also encode this CDR3. The chain is built from TRBV28 and TRBJ1-6, with TRBD1 as a possible D gene (6 bases). With 6 bases removed from V and 6 bases from J, the gap between germline ends came to 9 bases. This CDR3 is built from 13 residues. Looked up from germline, CDR1 is MDHEN and CDR2 is SYDVKM. CDR3 region: CASRTGGNSPLHF. The CDR3 region has the DNA TGTGCCAGCAGGACAGGAGGTAATTCACCCCTCCACTTT.

The rearrangement joins TRBV2 to TRBJ1-3; tentative D call: TRBD1 (5 bases). Per the germline V gene, CDR1 is SNHLY and CDR2 is FYNNEI. Trimming shortened V by 4 bases and J by 1 base, and 11 bases separated the two germline ends. This CDR3 is 15 amino acids long. The CDR3 loop reads CASSVQELSGNTIYF. The CDR3 DNA reads as TGTGCCAGCAGTGTACAGGAGCTGTCTGGAAACACCATATATTTT.

This chain links TRBV7-8 with TRBJ1-3, with 7 bases that match TRBD1. The CDR3 has 17 amino acids. Losses at the gene ends were 2 bases for V and 4 bases for J; bases not matched to a gene: 11. CDR1 is SGHVS, CDR2 FQNEAQ, per germline. The DNA of the CDR3 is TGTGCCAGCAGCTTAACCGCTCGACAGGGTGGGGGAAACACCATATATTTT. It encodes CASSLTARQGGGNTIYF.

V gene TRBV7-2 combines with J gene TRBJ1-1; TRBD1 might be the D (5 bases). CDR1 and CDR2 (germline): SGHTA, FQGNSA. The CDR3 runs 13 residues. The V end was cut by 3 bases, the J end by 3 bases, with 8 bases between. CDR3 protein: CASSFSGDTEAFF. The CDR3, as DNA: TGTGCCAGCAGCTTCTCGGGGGACACTGAAGCTTTCTTT.

The chain joins TRBV27 to TRBJ1-5; TRBD1 matches 10 bases. With 6 bases clipped from V and 4 bases from J, the junction kept 6 bases outside the gene matches. The CDR3 has 15 amino acids. The V gene's germline CDR1 is MNHEY and CDR2 SMNVEV (reference sequence). The CDR3 reads CASSPDRGHNQPQHF. The CDR3 DNA is TGTGCCAGCAGCCCCGACAGGGGGCATAATCAGCCCCAGCATTTT.

V usage is TRBV4-1 and J usage is TRBJ2-2; 8 bases are a match to TRBD2. CDR1 is MGHRA, CDR2 YSYEKL, per germline. The CDR3 extends over 18 amino acids. J lost 3 bases, V lost 1 base, and 10 bases had no gene match. DNA for the CDR3: TGCGCCAGCAGCCAAGCTAGGCTAGCGGGCATATACACCGGGGAGCTGTTTTTT. This encodes CASSQARLAGIYTGELFF.

The chain employs TRBV7-9 and TRBJ1-1; D is perhaps TRBD1 (5 bases). The CDR3 has 14 residues. The germline gives CDR1 SEHNR, CDR2 FQNEAQ (reference sequence). V lost 5 bases to trimming and J lost 4 bases, with 14 bases between them. The CDR3 nucleotides read TGTGCCAGCAGCCCGCATGCCAGGGCCACTGAAGCTTTCTTT. Translating gives CASSPHARATEAFF.

The rearrangement joins TRBV7-9 to TRBJ2-7; 12 bases agree with TRBD2. CDR3 length: 16 residues. Germline assignment: CDR1 SEHNR and CDR2 FQNEAQ (reference sequence). V shed 3 bases, J shed 7 bases, and the junction held 10 bases outside the gene matches. CDR3 residues: CASSFQSSGGAGEQYF. Here the CDR3 DNA reads TGTGCCAGCAGCTTTCAATCTAGCGGGGGGGCTGGAGAGCAGTACTTC.

The V gene is TRBV11-3, the J gene TRBJ2-1; a weak D match, TRBD1 (6 bases). Per germline, CDR1 SGHNT and CDR2 YENEEA. CDR3 size: 15 residues. Trimming cost V 3 bases and J 5 bases, with 14 bases left between them. The CDR3 loop is CASSFGTGLDNEQFF. The CDR3 nucleotides are TGTGCCAGCAGCTTCGGAACAGGGTTGGACAATGAGCAGTTCTTC.

The rearrangement uses TRBV7-3 and TRBJ2-1; 8 bases are shared with TRBD1. Trimming at V came to 1 base and at J to 7 bases, leaving 12 bases not matched to a gene. This CDR3 contains 17 residues. Germline CDR1 reads SGHTA; CDR2 reads FQGTGA. Written as DNA, the CDR3 is TGTGCCAGCAGCTTAATGAAATCGCCGACAGGGGCAAATGAGCAGTTCTTC. It is translated as CASSLMKSPTGANEQFF.

This chain links TRBV3-1 (or the pseudogene TRBV3-2) with TRBJ2-5; TRBD1 is a possible D gene (6 bases). Germline CDR1 LGHDT, CDR2 YNNKEL (reference sequence). Deletions cut 2 bases from V and 4 bases from J, with 17 bases between. The CDR3 consists of 16 residues. This chain's CDR3 is CASSQKGQTHLETQYF. In DNA, the CDR3 is TGTGCCAGCAGCCAAAAAGGACAGACCCATTTAGAGACCCAGTACTTC.

The chain combines TRBV4-3 with TRBJ2-6; the D gene is possibly TRBD1 (5 bases). CDR1 is LGHNA, CDR2 YSLEER, per germline. Trimming removed 0 bases from V and 0 bases from J, with 12 bases in between. The CDR3 length is 18 residues. As DNA, the CDR3 is TGCGCCAGCAGCCAAGACCCTTCAGGGTTCTCTGGGGCCAACGTCCTGACTTTC. It translates to CASSQDPSGFSGANVLTF.

V is TRBV4-2 and J is TRBJ2-7; 15 positions match TRBD2. The J segment lost 4 bases and the V segment lost 0 bases, leaving 7 bases of the junction unmatched. CDR1 is LGHNA, CDR2 YNFKEQ, per germline. The CDR3 runs to 18 residues. CDR3 DNA sequence: TGTGCCAGCAGCCAAGATCTACAGGGACTAGCGGGGGGATACGAGCAGTACTTC. Amino acid sequence: CASSQDLQGLAGGYEQYF.

The rearrangement joins TRBV10-3 to TRBJ2-3; D possibly corresponds to TRBD1 (7 bases). V dropped 11 bases and J dropped 0 bases, with 12 bases sitting between them. Germline V gene lookup returns CDR1 ENHRY and CDR2 SYGVKD. CDR3 size: 13 residues. CDR3 protein: CAAGQTSTDTQYF. The CDR3 DNA sequence: TGTGCCGCGGGACAGACTAGCACAGATACGCAGTATTTT.

The genes are TRBV19 and TRBJ1-2; no reliable D call. This CDR3 has 14 residues. Trimming left V 5 bases short and J 1 base short, with 11 bases between. Germline CDR1 and CDR2: LNHDA and SQIVND (reference sequence). The CDR3 nucleotides read TGTGCCAGTAGTCGCGGACTGATTAACTATGGCTACACCTTC. Its protein is CASSRGLINYGYTF.